This T cell receptor (beta chain) was sequenced for a study of blood T cell repertoires in COVID-19. The wider study: Samples of COVID-19 (acute and convalescent) were obtained from the United States, Italy and Spain. From T cells, B-cell-depleted T cells, or PBMCs came the material, which was cDNA or gDNA.

Trimming at V came to 1 base and at J to 1 base, leaving 7 bases not matched to a gene. Germline V gene lookup returns CDR1 MNHNS and CDR2 SASEGT. This CDR3 spans 17 amino acids. Methods used by the authors: Estimation of nucleated cell counts relied on the amplification of reference gene primers. The data were produced by immunoSEQ multiplex PCR, yet TCRdb's version contains in-frame clones alone and is incomplete. That table gives V, J and clone size, and the DNA gave D and trimming. The sample consists of some 210,000 clones, around 80% of them appearing once. The specimen was peripheral blood. The V call is TRBV6-1, the J call TRBJ2-3, with 8 bases identical to TRBD2. This TCR came from a woman between 40 and 50 years old with acute or convalescent COVID-19. The CDR3 bases are TGTGCCAGCAGTGAAGGGGTCGGGAGGGCCGGCACAGATACGCAGTATTTT. Translation gives CASSEGVGRAGTDTQYF.